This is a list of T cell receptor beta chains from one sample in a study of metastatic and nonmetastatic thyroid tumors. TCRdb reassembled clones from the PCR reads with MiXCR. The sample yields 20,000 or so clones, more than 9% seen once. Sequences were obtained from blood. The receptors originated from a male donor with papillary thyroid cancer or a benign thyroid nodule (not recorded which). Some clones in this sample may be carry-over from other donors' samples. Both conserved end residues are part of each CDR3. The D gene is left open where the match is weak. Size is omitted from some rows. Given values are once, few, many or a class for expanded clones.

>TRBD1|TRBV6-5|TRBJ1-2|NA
CASSYGTGSYTF
TGTGCCAGCAGTTACGGGACAGGGAGTTACACCTTC
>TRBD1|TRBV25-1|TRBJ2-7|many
CASSSRTGTYEQYF
TGTGCCAGCAGTTCTCGGACAGGGACTTACGAGCAGTACTTC
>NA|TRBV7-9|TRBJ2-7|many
CASSFYGSDYEQYF
TGTGCCAGCAGCTTTTACGGATCCGACTACGAGCAGTACTTC
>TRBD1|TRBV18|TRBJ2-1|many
CASSFQGVSYNEQFF
TGTGCCAGCTCATTTCAGGGGGTCTCCTACAATGAGCAGTTCTTC
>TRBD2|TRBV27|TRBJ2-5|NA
CASRLGLAGETQYF
TGTGCCAGCAGACTGGGACTAGCGGGTGAGACCCAGTACTTC
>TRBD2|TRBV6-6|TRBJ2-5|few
CASIHSVAGGWETQYF
TGTGCCAGCATTCACTCAGTAGCGGGAGGGTGGGAGACCCAGTACTTC
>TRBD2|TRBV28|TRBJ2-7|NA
CASKSSGYYEQYF
TGTGCCAGCAAGTCTAGCGGATACTACGAGCAGTACTTT
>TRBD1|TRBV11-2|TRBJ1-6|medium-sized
CASSSQGGSPLHF
TGTGCCAGCAGCTCCCAGGGGGGTTCACCCCTCCACTTT
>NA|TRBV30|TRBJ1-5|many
CAWSSRVQPQHF
TGTGCCTGGAGTTCCAGGGTTCAGCCCCAGCATTTT
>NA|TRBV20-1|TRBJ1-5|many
CSAPSGGSQPQHF
TGCAGTGCTCCCAGCGGGGGATCACAGCCCCAGCATTTT
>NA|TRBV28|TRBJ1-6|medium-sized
CASTPGHYNSPLHF
TGTGCCAGCACCCCCGGACACTATAATTCACCCCTCCACTTT
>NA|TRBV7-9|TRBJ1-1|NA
CASSSGVRTEAFF
TGTGCCAGCAGCTCAGGGGTGCGGACTGAAGCTTTCTTT
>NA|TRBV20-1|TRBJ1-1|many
CSAPANTEAFF
TGCAGTGCCCCAGCGAACACTGAAGCTTTCTTT
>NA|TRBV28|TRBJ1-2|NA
CASKRWGYGYTF
TGTGCCAGCAAACGGTGGGGGTATGGCTACACCTTC
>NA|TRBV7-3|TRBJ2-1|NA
CASSLTHTEGYNEQFF
TGTGCCAGCAGCTTAACCCACACCGAAGGATACAATGAGCAGTTCTTC
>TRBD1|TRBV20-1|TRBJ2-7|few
CSARHEGQGRYEQYF
TGCAGTGCTCGACATGAGGGACAGGGGAGATACGAGCAGTACTTC
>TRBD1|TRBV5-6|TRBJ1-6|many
CASSTGQGNSPLHF
TGTGCCAGCAGCACCGGACAGGGGAATTCACCCCTCCACTTT
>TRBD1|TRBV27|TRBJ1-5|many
CASSSLDRPNQPQHF
TGTGCCAGCAGTTCCTTGGACAGGCCAAATCAGCCCCAGCATTTT
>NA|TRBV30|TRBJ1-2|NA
CACLLNGYTF
TGTGCCTGCCTCTTGAATGGCTACACCTTC
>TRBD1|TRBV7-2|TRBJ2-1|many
CASSLGQGFNEQFF
TGTGCCAGCAGCCTCGGACAGGGATTCAATGAGCAGTTCTTC
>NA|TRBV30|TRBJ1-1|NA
CAWNPSNEAFF
TGTGCCTGGAACCCGTCTAATGAAGCTTTCTTT
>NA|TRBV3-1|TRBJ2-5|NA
CASSQGGQYQETQYF
TGTGCCAGCAGCCAAGGTGGGCAGTACCAAGAGACCCAGTACTTC
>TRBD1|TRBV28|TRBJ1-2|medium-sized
CASSLYPGQGEVGYTF
TGTGCCAGCAGTCTCTATCCGGGACAGGGGGAGGTTGGCTACACCTTC
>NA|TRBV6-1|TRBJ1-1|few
CASSEAGSYMNTEAFF
TGTGCCAGCAGTGAAGCGGGCAGCTACATGAACACTGAAGCTTTCTTT
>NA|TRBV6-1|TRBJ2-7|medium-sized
CASSTTVSYEQYF
TGTGCCAGCAGTACTACGGTGAGCTACGAGCAGTACTTC
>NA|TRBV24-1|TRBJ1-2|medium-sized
CATSGVGGNGYTF
TGTGCCACCAGTGGGGTAGGCGGGAATGGCTACACCTTC
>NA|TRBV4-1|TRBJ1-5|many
CASSQLRTDSNQPQHF
TGCGCCAGCAGCCAACTGAGGACAGATAGCAATCAGCCCCAGCATTTT
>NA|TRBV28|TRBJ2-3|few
CASSSPTTDTQYF
TGTGCCAGCAGTTCCCCGACTACAGATACGCAGTATTTT
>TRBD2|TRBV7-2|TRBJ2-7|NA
CASSPTSGSPEQYF
TGTGCCAGCAGCCCGACTAGCGGTAGTCCCGAGCAGTACTTC